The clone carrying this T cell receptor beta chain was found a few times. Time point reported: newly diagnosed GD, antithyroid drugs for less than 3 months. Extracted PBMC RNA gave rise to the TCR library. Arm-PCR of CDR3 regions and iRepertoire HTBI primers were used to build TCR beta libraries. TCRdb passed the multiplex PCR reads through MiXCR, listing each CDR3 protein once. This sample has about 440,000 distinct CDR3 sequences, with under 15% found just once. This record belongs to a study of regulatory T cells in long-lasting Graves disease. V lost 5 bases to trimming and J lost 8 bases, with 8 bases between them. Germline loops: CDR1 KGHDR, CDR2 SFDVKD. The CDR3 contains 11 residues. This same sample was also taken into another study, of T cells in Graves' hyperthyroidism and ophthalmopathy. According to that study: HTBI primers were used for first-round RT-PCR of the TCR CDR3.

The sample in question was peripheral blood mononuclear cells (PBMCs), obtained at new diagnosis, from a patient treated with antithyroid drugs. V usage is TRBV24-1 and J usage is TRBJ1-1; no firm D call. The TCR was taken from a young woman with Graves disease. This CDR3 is CATSGGREAFF. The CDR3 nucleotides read TGTGCCACCAGTGGGGGAAGGGAAGCTTTCTTT.